A selection of T cell receptor beta chains follows, all from one sample in a study of blood T cell repertoires in COVID-19. TCRdb keeps only in-frame clones here, not all; method: immunoSEQ multiplex PCR. Among approximately 52,000 clones listed, 75% to 95% were seen once. Source material: peripheral blood. These receptors originate from a human donor with active COVID-19. The donor label of this sample is uncertain. Both conserved end residues are part of each CDR3. A D gene is named only where the DNA matches it firmly. Not every row has a clone size; where given, it reads once, few, many or a size class.

D	V	size	J	CDR3	DNA
TRBD1	TRBV4-3	NA	TRBJ1-3	CASSPTGGTSGNTIYF	TGCGCCAGCAGCCCGACAGGGGGAACCTCTGGAAACACCATATATTTT
TRBD2	TRBV7-2	NA	TRBJ2-7	CASGSWTSGELQYF	TGTGCCAGCGGGTCCTGGACTAGCGGAGAACTGCAGTACTTC
NA	TRBV10-3	few	TRBJ1-5	CAISTGTINQPQHF	TGTGCCATCAGTACTGGGACAATCAATCAGCCCCAGCATTTT
TRBD2	TRBV18	NA	TRBJ2-7	CASSPPGIRTSGSIHYEQYF	TGTGCCAGCTCACCACCTGGAATTAGGACTAGCGGGAGTATTCACTACGAGCAGTACTTC
TRBD1	TRBV7-9	NA	TRBJ2-2	CASSFGQGNTGELFF	TGTGCCAGCAGCTTCGGACAGGGAAACACCGGGGAGCTGTTTTTT
NA	TRBV10-1	NA	TRBJ1-1	CASSGQGHTEAFF	TGCGCCAGCAGTGGCCAGGGGCACACTGAAGCTTTCTTT
NA	TRBV19	NA	TRBJ2-1	CASSTSRHYNEQFF	TGTGCCAGTAGCACTAGCCGACACTACAATGAGCAGTTCTTC
NA	TRBV4-1	NA	TRBJ1-1	CASSQGAMGGEAFF	TGCGCCAGCAGCCAAGGCGCGATGGGGGGGGAAGCTTTCTTT
NA	TRBV28	NA	TRBJ2-7	CTVLLSAAVRSYEQYF	TGTACTGTTCTACTCTCGGCGGCGGTGCGCTCCTACGAGCAGTACTTC
TRBD1	TRBV7-3	NA	TRBJ1-1	CASSPGAGGLNTEAFF	TGTGCCAGCAGCCCAGGGGCAGGGGGATTGAACACTGAAGCTTTCTTT
NA	TRBV11-2	NA	TRBJ2-2	CASSSRGRRDTGELFF	TGTGCCAGCAGCTCCCGGGGAAGGCGCGACACCGGGGAGCTGTTTTTT
NA	TRBV6-2/TRBV6-3	NA	TRBJ2-3	CASSSGNLLRTDTQYF	TGTGCCAGCAGCTCCGGGAACCTTTTACGCACAGATACGCAGTATTTT
NA	TRBV12-5	NA	TRBJ2-3	CASGFTTGTDTQYF	TGTGCTAGTGGTTTTACGACCGGGACAGATACGCAGTATTTT
NA	TRBV5-1	NA	TRBJ1-2	CASSLETLYGYTF	TGCGCCAGCAGCTTGGAGACACTGTATGGCTACACCTTC
TRBD1	TRBV5-6	NA	TRBJ1-5	CASSFGDRDSNQPQHF	TGTGCCAGCAGCTTCGGCGACAGGGATAGCAATCAGCCCCAGCATTTT
TRBD1	TRBV5-1	NA	TRBJ2-7	CASSLDRGRYEQYF	TGCGCCAGCAGCCTTGACAGGGGGAGGTACGAGCAGTACTTC
NA	TRBV5-8	NA	TRBJ2-6	CATKLQSFFSGANVLTF	TGTGCCACCAAGTTACAGAGCTTTTTCTCTGGGGCCAACGTCCTGACTTTC
TRBD1	TRBV15	NA	TRBJ2-6	CATLPPGQDSSGANVLTF	TGTGCCACCCTCCCCCCCGGACAGGATAGCTCTGGGGCCAACGTCCTGACTTTC
NA	TRBV7-2	NA	TRBJ1-1	CASSLRTRRPEAFF	TGTGCCAGCAGCTTGCGGACTCGGCGGCCTGAAGCTTTCTTT
TRBD1	TRBV6-6	NA	TRBJ1-4	CASSYSRQGEKLFF	TGTGCCAGCAGTTACTCGAGACAGGGGGAAAAACTGTTTTTT
TRBD2	TRBV18	NA	TRBJ2-1	CASSLPGLAGGSEQFF	TGTGCCAGCTCACTCCCTGGGCTAGCGGGAGGGAGTGAGCAGTTCTTC
NA	TRBV3-1/TRBV3-2	NA	TRBJ2-7	CASRGAGEAQYF	TGTGCCAGCAGGGGGGCGGGGGAGGCGCAGTACTTC
TRBD1	TRBV18	NA	TRBJ2-5	CASSPLGQGAQETQYF	TGTGCCAGCTCACCACTAGGACAGGGGGCGCAGGAGACCCAGTACTTC
TRBD1	TRBV7-3	NA	TRBJ1-2	CASSLAGGVDGYTF	TGTGCCAGCAGCTTAGCAGGGGGCGTCGATGGCTACACCTTC
TRBD2	TRBV6-4	NA	TRBJ2-1	CASSDSTSGSNEQFF	TGTGCCAGCAGTGACTCTACTAGCGGGAGCAATGAGCAGTTCTTC
TRBD2	TRBV19	NA	TRBJ2-1	CASSIRSGRYYNEQFF	TGTGCCAGTAGTATACGGAGCGGGAGGTACTACAATGAGCAGTTCTTC